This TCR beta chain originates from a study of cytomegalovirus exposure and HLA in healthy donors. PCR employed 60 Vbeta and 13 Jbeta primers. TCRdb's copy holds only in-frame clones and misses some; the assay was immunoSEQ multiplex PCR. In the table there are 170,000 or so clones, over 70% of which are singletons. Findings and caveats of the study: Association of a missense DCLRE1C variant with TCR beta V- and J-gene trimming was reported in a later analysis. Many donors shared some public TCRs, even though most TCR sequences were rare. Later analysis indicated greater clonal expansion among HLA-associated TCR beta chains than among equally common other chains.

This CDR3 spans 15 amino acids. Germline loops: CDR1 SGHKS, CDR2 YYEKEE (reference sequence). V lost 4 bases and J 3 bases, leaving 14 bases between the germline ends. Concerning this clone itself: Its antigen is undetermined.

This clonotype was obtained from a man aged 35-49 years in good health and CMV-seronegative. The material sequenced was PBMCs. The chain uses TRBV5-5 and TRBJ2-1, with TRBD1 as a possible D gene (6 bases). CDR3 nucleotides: TGTGCCAGCAGCATAGCTGACAGGAACTACAATGAGCAGTTCTTC. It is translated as CASSIADRNYNEQFF. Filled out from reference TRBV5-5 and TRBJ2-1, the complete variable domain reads DAGVTQSPTHLIKTRGQQVTLRCSPISGHKSVSWYQQVLGQGPQFIFQYYEKEERGRGNFPDRFSARQFPNYSSELNVNALLLGDSALYLCASSIADRNYNEQFFGPGTRLTVL.